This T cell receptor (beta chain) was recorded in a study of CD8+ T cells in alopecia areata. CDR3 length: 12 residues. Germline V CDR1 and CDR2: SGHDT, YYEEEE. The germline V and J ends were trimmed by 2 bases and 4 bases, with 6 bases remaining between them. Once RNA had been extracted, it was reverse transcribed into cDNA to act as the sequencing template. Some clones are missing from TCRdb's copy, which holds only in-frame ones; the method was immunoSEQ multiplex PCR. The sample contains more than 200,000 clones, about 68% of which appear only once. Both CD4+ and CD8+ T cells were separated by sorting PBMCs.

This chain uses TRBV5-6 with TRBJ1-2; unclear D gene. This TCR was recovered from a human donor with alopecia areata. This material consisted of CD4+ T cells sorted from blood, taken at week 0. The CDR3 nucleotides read TGTGCCAGCAGCTTCTTGAGCTATGGCTACACCTTC. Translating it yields CASSFLSYGYTF.